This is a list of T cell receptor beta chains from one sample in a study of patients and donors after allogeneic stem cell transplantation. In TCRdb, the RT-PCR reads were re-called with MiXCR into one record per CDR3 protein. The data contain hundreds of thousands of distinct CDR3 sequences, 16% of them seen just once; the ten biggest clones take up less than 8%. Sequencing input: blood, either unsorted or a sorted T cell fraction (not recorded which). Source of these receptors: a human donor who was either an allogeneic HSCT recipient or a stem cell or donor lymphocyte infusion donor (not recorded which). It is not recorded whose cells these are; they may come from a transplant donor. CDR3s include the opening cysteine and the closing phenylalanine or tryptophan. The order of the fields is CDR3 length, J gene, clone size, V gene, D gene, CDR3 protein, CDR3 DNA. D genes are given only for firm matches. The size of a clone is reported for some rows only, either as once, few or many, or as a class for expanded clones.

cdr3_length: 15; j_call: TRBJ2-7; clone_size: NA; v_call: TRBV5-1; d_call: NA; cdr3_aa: CASKIDPGMSYEQYF; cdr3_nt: TGCGCCAGCAAAATTGACCCTGGCATGTCCTACGAGCAGTACTTC
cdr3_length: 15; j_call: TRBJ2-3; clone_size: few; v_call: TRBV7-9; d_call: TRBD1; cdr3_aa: CASSFDRGRRDTQYF; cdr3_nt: TGTGCCAGCAGCTTTGACAGGGGGCGAAGAGATACGCAGTATTTT
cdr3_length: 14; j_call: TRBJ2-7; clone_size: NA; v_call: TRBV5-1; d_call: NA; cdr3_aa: CASSPTSSSYEQYF; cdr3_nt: TGCGCCAGCAGCCCCACTAGCAGCTCCTACGAGCAGTACTTC
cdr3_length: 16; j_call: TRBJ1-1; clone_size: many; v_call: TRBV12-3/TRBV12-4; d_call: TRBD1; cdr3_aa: CASSPTGGGMNTEAFF; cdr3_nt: TGTGCCAGCAGTCCGACAGGGGGGGGCATGAACACTGAAGCTTTCTTT
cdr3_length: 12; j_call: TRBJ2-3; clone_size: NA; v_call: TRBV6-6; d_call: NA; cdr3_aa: CASTQSTDTQYF; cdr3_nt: TGTGCCAGCACCCAGAGCACAGATACGCAGTATTTT
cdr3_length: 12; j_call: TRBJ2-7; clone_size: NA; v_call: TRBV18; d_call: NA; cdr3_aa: CASSPRGGEQYF; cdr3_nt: TGTGCCAGCTCACCAAGGGGGGGCGAGCAGTACTTC
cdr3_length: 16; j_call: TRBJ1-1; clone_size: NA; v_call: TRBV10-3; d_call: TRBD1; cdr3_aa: CAISGTGPPMNTEAFF; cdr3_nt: TGTGCCATCAGTGGGACAGGGCCTCCCATGAACACTGAAGCTTTCTTT
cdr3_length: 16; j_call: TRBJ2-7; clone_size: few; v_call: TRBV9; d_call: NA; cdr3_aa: CASSTGRRASPYEQYF; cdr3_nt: TGTGCCAGCAGCACTGGACGCAGGGCCTCCCCCTACGAGCAGTACTTC
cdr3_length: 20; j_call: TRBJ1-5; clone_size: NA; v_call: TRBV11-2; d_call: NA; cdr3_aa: CASSFRDSLSFPYSNQPQHF; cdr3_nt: TGTGCCAGCAGCTTTAGAGATTCGTTAAGTTTTCCATATAGCAATCAGCCCCAGCATTTT
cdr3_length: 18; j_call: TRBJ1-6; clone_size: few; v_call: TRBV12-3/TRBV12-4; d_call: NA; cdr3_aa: CASSFPLGALRYNSPLHF; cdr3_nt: TGTGCCAGCAGTTTTCCCCTTGGGGCGTTGAGATATAATTCACCCCTCCACTTT
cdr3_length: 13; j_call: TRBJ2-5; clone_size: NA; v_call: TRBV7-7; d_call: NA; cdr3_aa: CASSTGTSETQYF; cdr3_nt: TGTGCTAGCAGCACCGGGACAAGCGAGACCCAGTACTTC
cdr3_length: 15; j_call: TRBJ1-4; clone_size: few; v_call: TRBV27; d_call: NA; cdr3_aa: CASSLDYPGAEKLFF; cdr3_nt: TGTGCCAGCAGTTTAGATTACCCAGGGGCAGAAAAACTGTTTTTT
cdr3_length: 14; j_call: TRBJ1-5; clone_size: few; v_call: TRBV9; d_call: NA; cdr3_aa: CASSVGEGGQPQHF; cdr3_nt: TGTGCCAGCAGCGTAGGCGAGGGAGGCCAGCCCCAGCATTTT
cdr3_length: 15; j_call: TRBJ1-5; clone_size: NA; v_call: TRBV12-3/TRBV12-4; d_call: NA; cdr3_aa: CASSLGGKGNQPQHF; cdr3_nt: TGTGCCAGCAGTTTAGGGGGGAAAGGGAATCAGCCCCAGCATTTT
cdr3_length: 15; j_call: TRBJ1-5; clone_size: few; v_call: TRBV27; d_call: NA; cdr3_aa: CASSLAPTRVQPQHF; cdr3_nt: TGTGCCAGCAGTCTAGCCCCTACCAGGGTTCAGCCCCAGCATTTT
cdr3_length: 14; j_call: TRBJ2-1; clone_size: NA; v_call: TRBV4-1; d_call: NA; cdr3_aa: CASSHLLARNEQFF; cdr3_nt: TGCGCCAGCAGCCACTTACTAGCTCGCAATGAGCAGTTCTTC
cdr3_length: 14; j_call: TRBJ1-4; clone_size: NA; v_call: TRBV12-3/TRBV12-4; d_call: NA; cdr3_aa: CASSRLRGLEKLFF; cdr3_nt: TGTGCCAGCAGTAGGTTGCGGGGCTTGGAAAAACTGTTTTTT
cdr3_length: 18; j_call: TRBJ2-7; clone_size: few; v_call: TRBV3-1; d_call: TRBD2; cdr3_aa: CASSRKIAGTRASYEQYF; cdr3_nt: TGTGCCAGCAGCCGAAAGATAGCCGGGACTAGAGCCTCCTACGAGCAGTACTTC
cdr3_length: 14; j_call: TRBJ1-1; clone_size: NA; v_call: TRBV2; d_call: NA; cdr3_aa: CASTPRRANTEAFF; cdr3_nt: TGTGCCAGCACTCCCAGGAGGGCGAACACTGAAGCTTTCTTT
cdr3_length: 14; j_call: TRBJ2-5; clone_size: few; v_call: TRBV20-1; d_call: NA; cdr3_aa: CSARPGTAPGTQYF; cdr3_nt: TGCAGTGCTAGACCGGGGACTGCCCCTGGAACCCAGTACTTC
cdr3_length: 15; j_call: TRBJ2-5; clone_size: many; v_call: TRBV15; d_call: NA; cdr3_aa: CATSRDRRVSGAQYF; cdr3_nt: TGTGCCACCAGCAGAGATCGACGGGTTTCTGGGGCCCAGTACTTC
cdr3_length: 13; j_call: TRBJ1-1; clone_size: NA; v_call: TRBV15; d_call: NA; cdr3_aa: CATSRSGSTEAFF; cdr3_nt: TGTGCCACCAGCAGGTCCGGTAGCACTGAAGCTTTCTTT
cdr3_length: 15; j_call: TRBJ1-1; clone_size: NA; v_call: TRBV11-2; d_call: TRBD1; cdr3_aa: CASSFSTGEDTEAFF; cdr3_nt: TGTGCCAGCAGCTTTTCGACAGGGGAAGACACTGAAGCTTTCTTT
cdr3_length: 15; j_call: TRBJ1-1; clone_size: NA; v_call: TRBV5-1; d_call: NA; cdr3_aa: CASSLAIIRENEAFF; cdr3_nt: TGCGCCAGCAGCTTGGCTATTATTAGGGAGAACGAAGCTTTCTTT
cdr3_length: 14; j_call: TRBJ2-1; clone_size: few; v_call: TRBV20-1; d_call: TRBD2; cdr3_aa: CSAEIAGLDNEQFF; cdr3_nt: TGCAGTGCTGAAATAGCGGGGCTCGACAATGAGCAGTTCTTC
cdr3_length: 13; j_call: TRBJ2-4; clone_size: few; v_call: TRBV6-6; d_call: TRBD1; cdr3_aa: CASSYSDSGGRYF; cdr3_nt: TGTGCCAGCAGTTACTCGGACTCAGGGGGACGGTACTTC
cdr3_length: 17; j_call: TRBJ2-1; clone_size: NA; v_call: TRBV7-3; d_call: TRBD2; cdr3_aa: CASSFTRPGTRRNEQFF; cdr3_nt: TGTGCCAGCAGCTTCACCCGCCCCGGGACTAGAAGGAATGAGCAGTTCTTC
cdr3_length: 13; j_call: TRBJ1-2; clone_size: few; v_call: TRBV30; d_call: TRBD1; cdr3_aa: CAWSYRGRNGYTF; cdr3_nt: TGTGCCTGGAGTTACAGGGGGCGTAATGGCTACACCTTC
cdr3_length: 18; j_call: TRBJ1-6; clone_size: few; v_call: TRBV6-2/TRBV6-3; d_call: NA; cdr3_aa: CASSYSGTADSYNSPLHF; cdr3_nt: TGTGCCAGCAGTTACAGCGGGACCGCCGACTCCTATAATTCACCCCTCCACTTT
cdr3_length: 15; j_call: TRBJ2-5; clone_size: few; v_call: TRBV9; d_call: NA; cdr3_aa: CASSLESSIQETQYF; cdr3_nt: TGTGCCAGCAGTCTCGAGAGCAGTATCCAAGAGACCCAGTACTTC
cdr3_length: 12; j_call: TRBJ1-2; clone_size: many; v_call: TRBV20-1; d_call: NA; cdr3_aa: CSARDQGGGYTF; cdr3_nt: TGCAGTGCTAGAGATCAAGGCGGAGGCTACACCTTC
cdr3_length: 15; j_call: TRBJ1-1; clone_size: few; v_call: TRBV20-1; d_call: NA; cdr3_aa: CSARYPGRMNTEAFF; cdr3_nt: TGCAGTGCTAGATATCCCGGAAGGATGAACACTGAAGCTTTCTTT
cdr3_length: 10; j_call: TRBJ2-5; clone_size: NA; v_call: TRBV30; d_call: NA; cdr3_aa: CAWSTETQYF; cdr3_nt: TGTGCCTGGAGTACCGAGACCCAGTACTTC
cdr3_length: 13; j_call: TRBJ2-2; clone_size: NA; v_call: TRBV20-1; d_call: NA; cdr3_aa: CSAESVVTGELFF; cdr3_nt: TGCAGTGCCGAGTCCGTTGTTACCGGGGAGCTGTTTTTT
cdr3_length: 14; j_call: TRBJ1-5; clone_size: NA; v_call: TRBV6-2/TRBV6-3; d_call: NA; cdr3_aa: CASSYPAINQPQHF; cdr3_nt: TGTGCCAGCAGTTACCCCGCGATCAATCAGCCCCAGCATTTT
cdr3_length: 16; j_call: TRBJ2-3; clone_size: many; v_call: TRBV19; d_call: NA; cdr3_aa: CASSIPTRSGTDTQYF; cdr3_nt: TGTGCCAGTAGTATCCCGACCCGGTCGGGCACAGATACGCAGTATTTT
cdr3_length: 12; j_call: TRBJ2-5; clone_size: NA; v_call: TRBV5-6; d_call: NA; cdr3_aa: CASSYGLETQYF; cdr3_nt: TGTGCCAGCAGCTATGGGTTGGAGACCCAGTACTTC
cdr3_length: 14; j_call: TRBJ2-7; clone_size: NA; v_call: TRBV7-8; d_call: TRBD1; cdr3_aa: CASSRPQGAFEQYF; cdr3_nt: TGTGCCAGCAGCCGGCCCCAGGGGGCTTTCGAGCAGTACTTC
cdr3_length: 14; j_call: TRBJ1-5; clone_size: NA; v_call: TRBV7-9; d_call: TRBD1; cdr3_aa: CASSWDRGNQPQHF; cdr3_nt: TGTGCCAGCAGTTGGGACAGGGGCAATCAGCCCCAGCATTTT
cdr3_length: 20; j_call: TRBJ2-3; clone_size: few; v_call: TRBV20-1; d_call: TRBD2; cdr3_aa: CSAREASGGAKVLSTDTQYF; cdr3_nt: TGCAGTGCTAGGGAGGCTAGCGGGGGGGCTAAGGTCCTGAGCACAGATACGCAGTATTTT
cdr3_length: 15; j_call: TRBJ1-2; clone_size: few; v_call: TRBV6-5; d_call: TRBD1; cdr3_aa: CASSSGQGVIPGYTF; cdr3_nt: TGTGCCAGCAGTTCCGGACAGGGGGTAATACCTGGCTACACCTTC
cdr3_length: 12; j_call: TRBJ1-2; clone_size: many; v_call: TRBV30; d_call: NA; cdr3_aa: CAWSGSDYGYTF; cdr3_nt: TGTGCCTGGAGCGGCAGTGACTATGGCTACACCTTC
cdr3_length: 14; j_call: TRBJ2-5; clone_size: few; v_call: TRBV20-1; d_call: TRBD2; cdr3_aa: CSARLAGARETQYF; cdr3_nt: TGCAGTGCTAGACTAGCGGGAGCCCGAGAGACCCAGTACTTC
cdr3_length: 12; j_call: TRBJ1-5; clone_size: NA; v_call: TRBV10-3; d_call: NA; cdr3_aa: CAISELGQPQHF; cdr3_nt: TGTGCCATCAGTGAGCTAGGTCAGCCCCAGCATTTT
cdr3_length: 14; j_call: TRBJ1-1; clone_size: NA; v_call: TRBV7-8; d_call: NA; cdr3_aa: CASSLSQKNTEAFF; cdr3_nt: TGTGCCAGCAGCTTAAGTCAAAAGAACACTGAAGCTTTCTTT
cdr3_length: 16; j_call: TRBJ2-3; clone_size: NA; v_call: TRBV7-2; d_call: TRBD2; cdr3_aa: CASSLRGLAGVMTQYF; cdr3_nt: TGTGCCAGCAGCTTAAGGGGACTAGCGGGAGTCATGACGCAGTATTTT
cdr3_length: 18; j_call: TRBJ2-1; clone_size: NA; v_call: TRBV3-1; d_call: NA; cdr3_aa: CASSQEKEGHGSYNEQFF; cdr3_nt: TGTGCCAGCAGCCAAGAGAAGGAGGGACATGGCTCCTACAATGAGCAGTTCTTC
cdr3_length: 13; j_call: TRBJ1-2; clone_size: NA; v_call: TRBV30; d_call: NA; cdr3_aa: CACRPDSNYGYTF; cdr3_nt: TGTGCCTGTCGTCCGGACAGCAACTATGGCTACACCTTC
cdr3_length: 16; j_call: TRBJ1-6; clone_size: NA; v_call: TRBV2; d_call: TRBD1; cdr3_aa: CASSDSRTGAAAPLHF; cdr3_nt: TGTGCCAGCAGTGATTCCCGGACAGGGGCCGCGGCACCCCTCCACTTT
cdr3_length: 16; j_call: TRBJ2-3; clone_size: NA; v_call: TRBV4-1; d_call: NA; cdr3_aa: CASSQVGQPSTDTQYF; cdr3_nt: TGCGCCAGCAGCCAAGTAGGCCAGCCTAGCACAGATACGCAGTATTTT
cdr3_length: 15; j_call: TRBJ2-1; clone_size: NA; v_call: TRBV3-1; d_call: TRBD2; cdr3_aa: CASSPRGGLNNEQFF; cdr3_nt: TGTGCCAGCAGCCCTCGGGGGGGGCTGAACAATGAGCAGTTCTTC
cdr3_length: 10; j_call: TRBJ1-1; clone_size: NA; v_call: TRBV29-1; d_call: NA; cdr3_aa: CSVGGLEAFF; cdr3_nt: TGCAGCGTTGGGGGATTAGAAGCTTTCTTT
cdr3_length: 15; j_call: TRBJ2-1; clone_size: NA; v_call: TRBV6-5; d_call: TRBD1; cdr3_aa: CASSSQGQNYNEQFF; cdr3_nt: TGTGCCAGCAGTTCCCAGGGACAGAACTACAATGAGCAGTTCTTC
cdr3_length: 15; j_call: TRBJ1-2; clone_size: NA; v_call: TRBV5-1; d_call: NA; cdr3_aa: CASSLGSASSYGYTF; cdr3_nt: TGCGCCAGCAGCTTGGGATCAGCATCGTCTTATGGCTACACCTTC
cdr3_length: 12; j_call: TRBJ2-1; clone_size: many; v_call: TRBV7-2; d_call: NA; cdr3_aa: CASNRQASEQFF; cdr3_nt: TGTGCCAGCAACAGACAGGCGAGTGAGCAGTTCTTC